The rows below give T cell receptor beta chains drawn from one sample of a study of blood T cells in healthy people across ages. One entry per CDR3 protein results from TCRdb running MiXCR on the 5' RACE reads. Here the sample spans about 580,000 distinct CDR3 sequences, less than 60% being singletons. The sample taken for sequencing was blood. The receptors shown here come from a man older than 75 in good health. Both conserved end residues are part of each CDR3. D genes are given only for firm matches. A row's size may be missing; if present it is once, few, many or a size class.

d_call: -
clone_size: -
v_call: TRBV7-9
j_call: TRBJ1-1
cdr3_aa: CASSPPSVGNTEAFF
cdr3_nt: TGTGCCAGCAGCCCTCCATCGGTAGGAAACACTGAAGCTTTCTTT

d_call: -
clone_size: -
v_call: TRBV9
j_call: TRBJ2-5
cdr3_aa: CASSVAPGTKETQYF
cdr3_nt: TGTGCCAGCAGCGTAGCCCCGGGAACAAAAGAGACCCAGTACTTC

d_call: TRBD2
clone_size: -
v_call: TRBV5-1
j_call: TRBJ2-1
cdr3_aa: CASSLVSSGRDDEQFF
cdr3_nt: TGCGCCAGCAGCTTGGTTTCCAGCGGGAGAGACGATGAGCAGTTCTTC

d_call: TRBD2
clone_size: few
v_call: TRBV24-1
j_call: TRBJ2-1
cdr3_aa: CATTGASGSNEQFF
cdr3_nt: TGTGCCACCACCGGAGCTAGCGGGAGCAATGAGCAGTTCTTC

d_call: TRBD1
clone_size: -
v_call: TRBV20-1
j_call: TRBJ1-1
cdr3_aa: CSARDPNRGSTEAFF
cdr3_nt: TGCAGTGCTAGAGATCCCAACAGGGGGTCCACTGAAGCTTTCTTT

d_call: TRBD2
clone_size: -
v_call: TRBV29-1
j_call: TRBJ2-3
cdr3_aa: CSVEVSSTSPDTQYF
cdr3_nt: TGCAGCGTTGAAGTGTCGTCGACTAGCCCAGATACGCAGTATTTT

d_call: -
clone_size: -
v_call: TRBV7-8
j_call: TRBJ1-1
cdr3_aa: CASSSTLSTEAFF
cdr3_nt: TGTGCCAGCAGCTCAACCTTGTCTACTGAAGCTTTCTTT

d_call: -
clone_size: many
v_call: TRBV6-6
j_call: TRBJ2-5
cdr3_aa: CASTTGEETQYF
cdr3_nt: TGTGCCAGCACCACGGGGGAAGAGACCCAGTACTTC

d_call: -
clone_size: many
v_call: TRBV6-5
j_call: TRBJ2-5
cdr3_aa: CASSDGVSETQYF
cdr3_nt: TGTGCCAGCAGTGACGGAGTGAGCGAGACCCAGTACTTC

d_call: TRBD2
clone_size: few
v_call: TRBV27
j_call: TRBJ2-1
cdr3_aa: CASSPRLAGNEQFF
cdr3_nt: TGTGCCAGCAGTCCCCGACTAGCGGGAAATGAGCAGTTCTTC

d_call: -
clone_size: -
v_call: TRBV3-1
j_call: TRBJ1-6
cdr3_aa: CASSQRSPSPLHF
cdr3_nt: TGTGCCAGCAGCCAACGGTCGCCCTCACCCCTCCACTTT

d_call: TRBD2
clone_size: -
v_call: TRBV6-5
j_call: TRBJ2-7
cdr3_aa: CTSSSITSGRGEQYF
cdr3_nt: TGTACCAGCAGTTCGATAACGAGCGGGAGGGGCGAGCAGTACTTC

d_call: TRBD2
clone_size: few
v_call: TRBV27
j_call: TRBJ2-7
cdr3_aa: CASSLSGTPLDEQYF
cdr3_nt: TGTGCCAGCAGTTTAAGCGGGACCCCTCTGGACGAGCAGTACTTC

d_call: TRBD2
clone_size: -
v_call: TRBV7-3
j_call: TRBJ2-1
cdr3_aa: CASSLTAGGSNEQFF
cdr3_nt: TGTGCCAGCAGCTTAACGGCGGGGGGGAGCAATGAGCAGTTCTTC

d_call: -
clone_size: -
v_call: TRBV21-1
j_call: TRBJ2-4
cdr3_aa: CASSKDQTGEAKNIQYF
cdr3_nt: TGTGCCAGCAGCAAAGACCAGACAGGGGAAGCCAAAAACATTCAGTACTTC

d_call: TRBD1
clone_size: -
v_call: TRBV7-2
j_call: TRBJ2-7
cdr3_aa: CASSPGGTGIFYEQYF
cdr3_nt: TGTGCCAGCAGCCCAGGAGGGACAGGGATCTTCTACGAGCAGTACTTC

d_call: -
clone_size: -
v_call: TRBV10-3
j_call: TRBJ2-5
cdr3_aa: CAISDRDKETQYF
cdr3_nt: TGTGCCATCAGTGACCGGGACAAAGAGACCCAGTACTTC

d_call: TRBD2
clone_size: many
v_call: TRBV6-5
j_call: TRBJ2-1
cdr3_aa: CASFAVGGLYNEQFF
cdr3_nt: TGTGCCAGTTTCGCGGTGGGAGGGCTCTACAATGAGCAGTTCTTC

d_call: -
clone_size: -
v_call: TRBV15
j_call: TRBJ2-5
cdr3_aa: CATSRETGWETQYF
cdr3_nt: TGTGCCACCAGCAGAGAGACCGGTTGGGAGACCCAGTACTTC

d_call: TRBD1
clone_size: -
v_call: TRBV12-3/TRBV12-4
j_call: TRBJ1-5
cdr3_aa: CASSPDRAQPQHF
cdr3_nt: TGTGCCAGCAGTCCAGACAGGGCCCAGCCCCAGCATTTT

d_call: TRBD1
clone_size: -
v_call: TRBV12-3/TRBV12-4
j_call: TRBJ2-3
cdr3_aa: CASRRGPIADTQYF
cdr3_nt: TGTGCCAGCAGGAGGGGGCCGATAGCAGATACGCAGTATTTT

d_call: -
clone_size: -
v_call: TRBV30
j_call: TRBJ2-3
cdr3_aa: CAWLQRGKDTQYF
cdr3_nt: TGTGCCTGGCTACAGAGAGGGAAAGATACGCAGTATTTT

d_call: -
clone_size: few
v_call: TRBV10-3
j_call: TRBJ2-1
cdr3_aa: CAIRETGTEDEQFF
cdr3_nt: TGTGCCATCAGAGAGACAGGGACTGAGGATGAGCAGTTCTTC

d_call: -
clone_size: -
v_call: TRBV7-9
j_call: TRBJ2-1
cdr3_aa: CASSRGDSYNEQFF
cdr3_nt: TGTGCCAGCAGTAGGGGGGATTCCTACAATGAGCAGTTCTTC